Listed below are T cell receptor beta chains from one sample, sequenced in a study of neurological immune-mediated disorders. TCRdb redid the calling of the 5' RACE reads with MiXCR, one entry per CDR3 protein. The sample includes more than 40,000 distinct CDR3 sequences, just over 3% of them seen just once. Sequenced material: PBMCs. The source is a woman in her forties or fifties with multiple sclerosis. The CDR3 runs from the conserved cysteine through the conserved F or W. Fields, in order: V gene, J gene, CDR3 protein.

>TRBV10-3|TRBJ2-3
CAIKTGTDTQYF
>TRBV20-1|TRBJ1-1
CSASRTPATEAFF
>TRBV5-1|TRBJ1-1
CASSLQGRNTEAFF
>TRBV7-2|TRBJ2-3
CASSRFLGGRGTDTQYF
>TRBV20-1|TRBJ2-5
CSAREGARSGETQYF
>TRBV7-2|TRBJ2-3
CASTSGGGRSTDTQYF
>TRBV5-1|TRBJ1-2
CASSFGGQAGYTF
>TRBV20-1|TRBJ1-6
CSARPGSSYNSPLHF
>TRBV7-3|TRBJ2-3
CASSRTTDTQYF
>TRBV7-9|TRBJ2-2
CASSLIAGTRPSDTGELFF
>TRBV5-1|TRBJ2-7
CASSPRGAGSGEQYF
>TRBV20-1|TRBJ2-1
CSARSGIRLQFF
>TRBV20-1|TRBJ2-7
CSAEGTSGSSYEQYF
>TRBV20-1|TRBJ2-3
CSGSGSGYTDTQYF
>TRBV28|TRBJ1-5
CASSLQISNQPQHF
>TRBV20-1|TRBJ2-4
CSALRSNSVQYF
>TRBV20-1|TRBJ2-1
CSARFSQASSYNEQFF
>TRBV5-1|TRBJ2-1
CASSLSLEGNEQFF
>TRBV5-1|TRBJ2-2
CASSLGGRTGELFF
>TRBV3-1|TRBJ2-7
CASSQRGANAYEQYF
>TRBV11-2|TRBJ1-3
CASSPRPDISSGNTIYF
>TRBV20-1|TRBJ2-7
CSAKNPAGGAWYEQYF
>TRBV5-1|TRBJ1-1
CASSFEGFTEAFF
>TRBV5-1|TRBJ2-1
CASTPGLAGGANEQFF
>TRBV29-1|TRBJ2-1
CSGEPYRGSPYNEQFF
>TRBV20-1|TRBJ2-5
CSAKNSWGAGETQYF
>TRBV2|TRBJ2-5
CASSEFARPQETQYF
>TRBV20-1|TRBJ2-3
CSASSAKNTDTQYF
>TRBV20-1|TRBJ2-7
CSASRLASTYEQYF
>TRBV5-4|TRBJ2-1
CASRVAGGRKNEQFF
>TRBV28|TRBJ1-1
CASSLPGSATEAFF
>TRBV5-6|TRBJ1-3
CVSSLPRASGKTIYF
>TRBV5-1|TRBJ2-3
CASSLDGGVSTDTQYF
>TRBV27|TRBJ2-3
CASSLSRWTGEGDTQYF
>TRBV7-9|TRBJ2-3
CATLLAGGRDGTDTQYF
>TRBV5-1|TRBJ2-3
CASSFSGGTDTQYF
>TRBV14|TRBJ2-3
CASSQERRGGRDTQYF
>TRBV20-1|TRBJ1-5
CSARLLPQPQHF
>TRBV7-9|TRBJ1-2
CASSLWDRDNYGYTF
>TRBV15|TRBJ1-2
CATSIRGAGGYTF
>TRBV10-3|TRBJ1-1
CAIRILGSDTEAFF
>TRBV5-1|TRBJ1-5
CASSLDSRSNQPQHF
>TRBV7-2|TRBJ2-2
CASSLGSGVAGELFF
>TRBV20-1|TRBJ2-4
CSAREAKNIQYF
>TRBV20-1|TRBJ2-6
CSADPRDPAGANVLTF
>TRBV10-3|TRBJ2-1
CAISVSVQVPDNEQFF
>TRBV5-1|TRBJ2-5
CASSLTSGGLETQYF
>TRBV5-1|TRBJ2-7
CASSLESRQYF
>TRBV28|TRBJ2-7
CASSFSRREQYF
>TRBV12-3/TRBV12-4|TRBJ1-5
CASSFNSNQPQHF
>TRBV5-6|TRBJ1-2
CASSLSGTGGLVGYTF
>TRBV2|TRBJ2-1
CATKRDRGSNEQFF